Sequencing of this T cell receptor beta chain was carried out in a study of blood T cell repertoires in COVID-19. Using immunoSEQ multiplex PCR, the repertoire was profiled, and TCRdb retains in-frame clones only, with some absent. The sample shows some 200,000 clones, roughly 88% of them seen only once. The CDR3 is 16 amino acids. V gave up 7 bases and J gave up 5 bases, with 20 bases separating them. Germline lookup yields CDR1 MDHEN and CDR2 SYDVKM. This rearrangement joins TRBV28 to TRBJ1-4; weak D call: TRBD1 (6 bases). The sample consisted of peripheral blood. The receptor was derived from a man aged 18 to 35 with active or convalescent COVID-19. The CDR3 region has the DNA TGTGCCAGCAAACCACAGGGCGGACGGATAAATGAAAAACTGTTTTTT. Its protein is CASKPQGGRINEKLFF.